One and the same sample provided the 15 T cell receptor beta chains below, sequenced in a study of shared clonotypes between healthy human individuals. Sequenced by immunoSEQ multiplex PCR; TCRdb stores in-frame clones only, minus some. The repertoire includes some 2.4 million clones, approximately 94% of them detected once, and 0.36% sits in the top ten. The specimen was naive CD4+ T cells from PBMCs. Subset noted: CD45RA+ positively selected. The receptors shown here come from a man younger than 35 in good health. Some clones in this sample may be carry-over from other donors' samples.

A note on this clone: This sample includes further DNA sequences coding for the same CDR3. CDR3 region: CASSRGTAYEQYF. CDR3 DNA sequence: TGCGCCAGCAGCCGGGGGACGGCGTACGAGCAGTACTTC. V is TRBV5-1 and J is TRBJ2-7; D is possibly TRBD2 (6 bases). V was pared by 4 bases and J by 4 bases, with 12 bases between. Germline loops: CDR1 SGHRS, CDR2 YFSETQ. This CDR3 has 13 amino acids.

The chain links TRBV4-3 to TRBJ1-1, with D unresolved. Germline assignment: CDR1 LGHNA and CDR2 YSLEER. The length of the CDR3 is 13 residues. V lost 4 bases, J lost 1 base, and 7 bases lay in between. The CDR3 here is CASSPSGNTEAFF. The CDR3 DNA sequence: TGCGCCAGCAGCCCAAGTGGGAACACTGAAGCTTTCTTT.

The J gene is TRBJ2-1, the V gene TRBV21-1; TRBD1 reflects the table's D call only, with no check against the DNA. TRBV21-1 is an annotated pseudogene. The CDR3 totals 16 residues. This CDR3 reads CASSHATGTDDNEQFF. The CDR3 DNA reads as TGTGCCAGCAGCCACGCGACAGGGACGGACGACAATGAGCAGTTCTTC.

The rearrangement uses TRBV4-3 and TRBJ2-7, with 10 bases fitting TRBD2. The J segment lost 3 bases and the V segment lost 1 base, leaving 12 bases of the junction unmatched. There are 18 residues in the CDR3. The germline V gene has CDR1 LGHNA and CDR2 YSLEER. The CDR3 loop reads CASSQGLLAGDRGYEQYF. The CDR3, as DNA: TGCGCCAGCAGCCAAGGACTTCTAGCGGGAGACAGGGGCTACGAGCAGTACTTC.

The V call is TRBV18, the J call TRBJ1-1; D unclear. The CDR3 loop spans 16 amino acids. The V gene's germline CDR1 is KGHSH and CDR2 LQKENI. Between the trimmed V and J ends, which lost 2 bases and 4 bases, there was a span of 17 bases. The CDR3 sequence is CASSPMAAGGGTEAFF. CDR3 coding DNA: TGTGCCAGCTCACCAATGGCCGCCGGAGGCGGCACTGAAGCTTTCTTT.

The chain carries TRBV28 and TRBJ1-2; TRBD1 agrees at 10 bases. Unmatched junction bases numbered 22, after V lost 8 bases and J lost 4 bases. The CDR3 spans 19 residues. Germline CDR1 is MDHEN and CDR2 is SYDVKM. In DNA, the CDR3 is TGTGCCAGCCTAAACCACTCACCGGGACAGGGGCGTTCGCTCTATGGCTACACCTTC. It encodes CASLNHSPGQGRSLYGYTF.

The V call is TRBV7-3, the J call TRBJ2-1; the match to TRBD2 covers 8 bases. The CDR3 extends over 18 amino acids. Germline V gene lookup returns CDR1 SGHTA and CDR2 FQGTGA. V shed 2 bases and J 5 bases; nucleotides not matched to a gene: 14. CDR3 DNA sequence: TGTGCCAGCAGCTTAGGAGCGGGAGCCGTTGTTAAAAACAATGAGCAGTTCTTC. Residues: CASSLGAGAVVKNNEQFF.

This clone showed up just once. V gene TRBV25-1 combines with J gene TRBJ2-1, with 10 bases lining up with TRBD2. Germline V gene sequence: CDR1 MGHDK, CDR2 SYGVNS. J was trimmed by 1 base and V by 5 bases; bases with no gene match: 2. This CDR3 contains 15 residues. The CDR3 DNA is TGTGCCAGCAGTACAGCGGGAGGGTCCTACAATGAGCAGTTCTTC. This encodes CASSTAGGSYNEQFF.

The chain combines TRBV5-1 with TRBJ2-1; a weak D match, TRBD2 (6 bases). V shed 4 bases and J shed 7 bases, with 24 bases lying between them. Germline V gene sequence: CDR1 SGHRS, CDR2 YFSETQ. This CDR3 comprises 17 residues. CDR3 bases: TGCGCCAGCAGCACATTCGTTGTGGGGCTAGCGAATAATGAGCAGTTCTTC. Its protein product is CASSTFVVGLANNEQFF.

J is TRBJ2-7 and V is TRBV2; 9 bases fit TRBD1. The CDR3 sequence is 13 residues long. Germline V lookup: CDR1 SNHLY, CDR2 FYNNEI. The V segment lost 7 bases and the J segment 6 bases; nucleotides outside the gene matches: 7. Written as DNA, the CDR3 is TGTGCCAGCATGAGACAGGGGGTGGGCGAGCAGTACTTC. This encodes CASMRQGVGEQYF.

The CDR3: CASTGRGGYTF. The CDR3 bases are TGTGCCAGTACAGGGCGAGGCGGCTACACCTTC. This chain joins TRBV19 and TRBJ1-2; possibly TRBD1 for D (5 bases). Germline loops: CDR1 LNHDA, CDR2 SQIVND (reference sequence). The CDR3 extends over 11 amino acids. V lost 7 bases, J lost 8 bases, and 11 bases lay in between.

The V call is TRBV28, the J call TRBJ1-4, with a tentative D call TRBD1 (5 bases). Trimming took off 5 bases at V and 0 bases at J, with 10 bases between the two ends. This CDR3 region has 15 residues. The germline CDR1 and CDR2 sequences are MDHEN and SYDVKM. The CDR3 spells CASSATGATNEKLFF. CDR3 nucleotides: TGTGCCAGCAGTGCAACAGGAGCAACTAATGAAAAACTGTTTTTT. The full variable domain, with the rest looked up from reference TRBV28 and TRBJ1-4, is DVKVTQSSRYLVKRTGEKVFLECVQDMDHENMFWYRQDPGLGLRLIYFSYDVKMKEKGDIPEGYSVSREKKERFSLILESASTNQTSMYLCASSATGATNEKLFFGSGTQLSVL.

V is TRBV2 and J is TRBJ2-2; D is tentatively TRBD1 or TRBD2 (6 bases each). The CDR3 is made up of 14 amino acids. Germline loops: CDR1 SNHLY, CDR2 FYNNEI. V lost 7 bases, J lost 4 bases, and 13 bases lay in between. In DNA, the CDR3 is TGTGCCAGCACGGGGGCACAGCCCACCGGGGAGCTGTTTTTT. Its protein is CASTGAQPTGELFF.

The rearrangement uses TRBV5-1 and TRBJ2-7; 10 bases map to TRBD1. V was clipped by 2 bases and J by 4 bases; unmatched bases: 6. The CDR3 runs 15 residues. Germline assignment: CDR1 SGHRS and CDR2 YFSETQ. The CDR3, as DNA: TGCGCCAGCAGCTTTGGACAGGGGGATACTTACGAGCAGTACTTC. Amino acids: CASSFGQGDTYEQYF.

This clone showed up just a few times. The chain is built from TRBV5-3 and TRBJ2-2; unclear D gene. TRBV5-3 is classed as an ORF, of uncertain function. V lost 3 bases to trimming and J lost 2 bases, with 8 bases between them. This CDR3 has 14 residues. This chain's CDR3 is CARSCGRNTGELFF. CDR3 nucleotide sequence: TGTGCCAGAAGCTGCGGACGAAACACCGGGGAGCTGTTTTTT.